The clone carrying this T cell receptor beta chain appeared many times. This sample is drawn from a study of regulatory T cells in long-lasting Graves disease. Looked up from germline, CDR1 is SGHAT and CDR2 is FQNNGV. V shed 5 bases and J shed 4 bases, with 18 bases lying between them. The CDR3 extends over 15 amino acids. Stated time point: newly diagnosed GD, antithyroid drugs for less than 3 months. Researchers made the TCR library from RNA that was extracted from PBMCs. Through Arm-PCR of CDR3 regions and iRepertoire HTBI primers, TCR beta libraries were built. TCRdb re-derived calls from the multiplex PCR reads in MiXCR, one entry per CDR3 protein. The sample lists approximately 540,000 distinct CDR3 sequences; approximately 12% were seen once. Another study also made use of these data, one on T cells in Graves' hyperthyroidism and ophthalmopathy. From that second work: Absent ophthalmopathy progression within 18 months defined stable Graves' hyperthyroidism. Blood held most thyroid clonotypes expanded above 0.001 frequency.

The gene calls are TRBV11-2 and TRBJ2-7, with a tentative D call TRBD2 (5 bases). This receptor was obtained from a woman in her 30s with Graves disease. This sample comprised peripheral blood mononuclear cells (PBMCs), obtained at new diagnosis, from a patient treated with antithyroid drugs. The CDR3 nucleotides read TGTGCCAGCAGCGGCCCTAGGGAGTTTGGGTACGAGCAGTACTTC. It translates to CASSGPREFGYEQYF.